The rows below give T cell receptor beta chains drawn from one sample of a study of naive and memory T cell subsets. TCRdb passed the 5' RACE reads through MiXCR, listing each CDR3 protein once. Of more than 45,000 distinct CDR3 sequences listed, around 4.7% were seen once; the top ten hold around 0.84%. These receptors came from a female donor in good health. Both conserved end residues are part of each CDR3. The D gene is left open where the match is weak. Only some rows state a clone size, as once, few, many or a class for expanded clones.

V	size	D	J	CDR3	DNA
TRBV5-1	many	TRBD1	TRBJ1-1	CASSLDRGQGNTEAFF	TGCGCCAGCAGCTTGGACCGAGGACAGGGGAACACTGAAGCTTTCTTT
TRBV19	many	TRBD2	TRBJ2-5	CASSIGLAIQETQYF	TGTGCCAGTAGTATAGGACTAGCGATACAAGAGACCCAGTACTTC
TRBV7-9	many	TRBD1	TRBJ1-1	CASSKLTGKEEAFF	TGTGCCAGCAGCAAGCTGACAGGGAAAGAAGAAGCTTTCTTT
TRBV20-1	many	NA	TRBJ2-3	CSGRTSTDTQYF	TGCAGTGGCAGAACTAGCACAGATACGCAGTATTTT
TRBV20-1	NA	TRBD2	TRBJ2-1	CSARELTSALYNEQFF	TGCAGTGCTAGAGAACTCACTAGCGCCCTATACAATGAGCAGTTCTTC
TRBV19	NA	TRBD1	TRBJ2-1	CASRQGAGNEQFF	TGTGCCAGTCGACAGGGGGCTGGTAATGAGCAGTTCTTC
TRBV5-4	many	TRBD2	TRBJ2-7	CASSFVPLAGVGEQYF	TGTGCCAGCAGCTTCGTACCACTAGCGGGAGTGGGGGAGCAGTACTTC
TRBV6-6	many	NA	TRBJ2-1	CASSDRNEQFF	TGTGCCAGCAGTGACAGGAATGAGCAGTTCTTC
TRBV5-1	many	NA	TRBJ2-7	CASSLDLYEQYF	TGCGCCAGCAGCTTGGACTTGTACGAGCAGTACTTC
TRBV28	many	NA	TRBJ1-3	CASSLRTVGNTIYF	TGTGCCAGCAGTTTACGGACCGTTGGAAACACCATATATTTT
TRBV28	NA	NA	TRBJ1-1	CASSFPRGQAEAFF	TGTGCCAGCAGTTTTCCAAGGGGTCAAGCTGAAGCTTTCTTT
TRBV20-1	many	TRBD2	TRBJ2-1	CSAANRAGGPDNEQFF	TGCAGTGCTGCTAACCGAGCGGGAGGGCCCGACAATGAGCAGTTCTTC
TRBV20-1	many	NA	TRBJ1-2	CSATGLNAGYTF	TGCAGTGCCACCGGGCTCAACGCGGGCTACACCTTC
TRBV5-5	many	TRBD2	TRBJ2-7	CASSPTSGPYEQYF	TGTGCCAGCAGCCCTACTAGCGGACCCTACGAGCAGTACTTC
TRBV24-1	many	NA	TRBJ2-2	CATIFSVFGELFF	TGTGCCACCATATTCTCGGTGTTCGGGGAGCTGTTTTTT
TRBV7-2	many	TRBD2	TRBJ2-6	CASSLASSGTQGSGANVLTF	TGTGCCAGCAGCTTAGCGTCTAGCGGGACTCAGGGGTCAGGGGCCAACGTCCTGACTTTC
TRBV27	NA	NA	TRBJ2-1	CASSPSSSYNEQFF	TGTGCCAGTAGCCCTTCGAGCTCCTACAATGAGCAGTTCTTC
TRBV29-1	few	TRBD2	TRBJ2-1	CSVERGDEQFF	TGCAGCGTTGAGCGGGGGGATGAGCAGTTCTTC
TRBV7-9	many	NA	TRBJ2-7	CASSPYTRLSEQYF	TGTGCCAGCAGCCCCTATACTAGATTAAGCGAGCAGTACTTC
TRBV29-1	many	NA	TRBJ2-3	CSVGRTLSRDTQYF	TGCAGCGTTGGAAGGACCCTCTCCAGGGATACGCAGTATTTT